This TCR beta chain was documented in a study of T-cell memory formation after mild COVID-19. Whole-study context: Clustering of TCRs was largely donor specific. Study observations and caveats: Memory sampled before infection contained some responding clones, suggesting cross-reactive memory joined. Clonal second-wave expansions that peaked on day 37 had unconfirmed SARS-CoV-2 specificity. From day 15 to 85, contracting clones were balanced between CD4 and CD8, whereas later expanders leaned toward CD4+.

TCRdb passed the 5' RACE reads through MiXCR, listing each CDR3 protein once. The data hold over 150,000 distinct CDR3 sequences, with roughly 18% observed a single time. Germline values: CDR1 GTSNPN, CDR2 SVGIG (reference sequence). The germline V and J ends were trimmed by 8 bases and 1 base, with 17 bases remaining between them. CDR3 length: 14 amino acids. This clonotype was detected only a few times. Its antigen is currently unknown. J is TRBJ1-2 and V is TRBV30; D perhaps matches TRBD1 (6 bases). This TCR came from a man aged 18 to 30 who had mild COVID-19 (a few samples of this study predate the infection). Cell type and time point are not known. Sequences were obtained from PBMCs or a T cell subset sorted from them (not recorded which). CDR3 nucleotides: TGTGCCGAAAGTTCAGGGGACGTTAACTATGGCTACACCTTC. The encoded protein is CAESSGDVNYGYTF.